What follows are 18 T cell receptor beta chains derived from one specimen sequenced in a study of cytomegalovirus exposure and HLA in healthy donors. Researchers ran the PCR with 60 Vbeta and 13 Jbeta primers. The repertoire was sequenced with immunoSEQ multiplex PCR; TCRdb's copy has only in-frame clones and lacks some. The profile shows some 190,000 clones, 76% of them singletons. Sequenced material: PBMCs. The receptor source for this set is a young woman in good health and CMV-seropositive.

The CDR3 DNA reads as TGCAGCGCTCCGACAGGGGCAGGGGCCAACGTCCTGACTTTC. Amino acids: CSAPTGAGANVLTF. This rearrangement joins TRBV29-1 to TRBJ2-6; 8 bases are shared with TRBD1. The J segment lost 4 bases and the V segment lost 7 bases, leaving 6 bases of the junction unmatched. CDR1 SQVTM and CDR2 ANQGSEA come from the germline V gene. This CDR3 has 14 residues.

The rearrangement links TRBV28 to TRBJ1-4; D not resolved. The CDR3 extends over 15 amino acids. From germline, CDR1 is MDHEN and CDR2 SYDVKM. Trimming took off 7 bases at V and 2 bases at J, with 14 bases between the two ends. The CDR3 region has the DNA TGTGCCAGCAATGACCACAGTGTGACTAATGAAAAACTGTTTTTT. The encoded protein is CASNDHSVTNEKLFF.

V gene TRBV6-1 combines with J gene TRBJ1-6; the D is unclear. This CDR3 has 15 residues. V dropped 2 bases and J dropped 10 bases, with 15 bases sitting between them. CDR1 is MNHNS, CDR2 SASEGT, per germline. Here the CDR3 reads CASSEFRGFGSPLHF. DNA of the CDR3: TGTGCCAGCAGTGAATTTCGGGGTTTTGGCTCACCCCTCCACTTT.

This clone was observed a single time. This chain links TRBV2 with TRBJ1-3; D ambiguous. The ends were cut back, 6 bases at V and 3 bases at J, with 6 bases in the middle. Germline V gene lookup returns CDR1 SNHLY and CDR2 FYNNEI. There are 12 residues in the CDR3. The CDR3 DNA reads as TGTGCCAGCAGGGGCAGTGGAAACACCATATATTTT. Translated: CASRGSGNTIYF.

The chain recombines TRBV4-3 with TRBJ2-7; D perhaps matches TRBD2 (5 bases). There are 14 residues in the CDR3. Trimming stripped 2 bases from V and 5 bases from J, with 13 bases between. The V gene's germline CDR1 is LGHNA and CDR2 YSLEER. As DNA, the CDR3 is TGCGCCAGCAGCCAAACCAGCTCAGCGGACGAGCAGTACTTC. Residues: CASSQTSSADEQYF.

The chain employs TRBV5-1 and TRBJ2-7; 7 bases line up with TRBD2. This CDR3 is 13 amino acids long. Germline CDR1 and CDR2: SGHRS and YFSETQ. J lost 3 bases, V lost 7 bases, and 7 bases had no gene match. The CDR3 DNA sequence: TGCGCCAGCGGCAGGGAGGGGCTCTACGAGCAGTACTTC. It encodes CASGREGLYEQYF.

This chain connects TRBV2 to TRBJ2-5; perhaps TRBD2 as D (6 bases). CDR1 SNHLY and CDR2 FYNNEI come from the germline V gene. V was shortened by 3 bases and J by 4 bases, with 9 bases between the two germline ends. The CDR3 sequence is 13 residues long. CDR3 sequence reads: CASSDRGSETQYF. The CDR3 DNA reads TGTGCCAGCAGTGATCGGGGGTCAGAGACCCAGTACTTC. Together with reference TRBV2 and TRBJ2-5, the CDR3 gives the full variable domain: EPEVTQTPSHQVTQMGQEVILRCVPISNHLYFYWYRQILGQKVEFLVSFYNNEISEKSEIFDDQFSVERPDGSNFTLKIRSTKLEDSAMYFCASSDRGSETQYFGPGTRLLVL.

The CDR3 DNA follows: TGTGCCAGCTCCGTGGTAGGGGCCAATTCACCCCTCCACTTT. Its translation is CASSVVGANSPLHF. The chain joins TRBV18 to TRBJ1-6; D might be TRBD1 (5 bases). The germline gives CDR1 KGHSH, CDR2 LQKENI. The ends were cut back, 6 bases at V and 7 bases at J, with 13 bases in the middle. There are 14 residues in the CDR3. Full variable domain (missing parts from reference TRBV18 and TRBJ1-6): NAGVMQNPRHLVRRRGQEARLRCSPMKGHSHVYWYRQLPEEGLKFMVYLQKENIIDESGMPKERFSAEFPKEGPSILRIQQVVRGDSAAYFCASSVVGANSPLHFGNGTRLTVT.

The chain combines TRBV28 with TRBJ2-3; 12 bases are shared with TRBD1. This CDR3 is 14 amino acids long. The germline CDR1 and CDR2 sequences are MDHEN and SYDVKM. V was pared by 6 bases and J by 6 bases, with 4 bases of the junction left unmatched. The CDR3 DNA sequence: TGTGCCAGCAGCCCGGGACAGGGGGCGGATACGCAGTATTTT. Amino acids: CASSPGQGADTQYF.

The chain couples TRBV11-2 to TRBJ2-3; D is possibly TRBD2 (5 bases). The CDR3 extends over 15 amino acids. Germline values: CDR1 SGHAT, CDR2 FQNNGV. Trimming left V 2 bases short and J 3 bases short, with 12 bases between. In DNA, the CDR3 is TGTGCCAGCAGCTTAAACGGGAAGGCGACAGATACGCAGTATTTT. It yields the protein CASSLNGKATDTQYF.

The chain employs TRBV11-2 and TRBJ2-7; 8 bases line up with TRBD2. The J segment lost 3 bases and the V segment lost 6 bases, leaving 7 bases of the junction unmatched. The CDR3 has 14 amino acids. Germline V gene data show CDR1 as SGHAT and CDR2 as FQNNGV. This CDR3 reads CASSPKAGGYEQYF. CDR3 nucleotide sequence: TGTGCCAGCAGTCCCAAGGCGGGAGGCTACGAGCAGTACTTC.

V gene TRBV29-1 combines with J gene TRBJ2-7, with D possibly matching TRBD2 (5 bases). CDR3 size: 13 residues. V was shortened by 2 bases and J by 2 bases, with 10 bases between the two germline ends. The germline CDR1 and CDR2 sequences are SQVTM and ANQGSEA. The CDR3 sequence: CSVETTEAYEQYF. For the CDR3, the DNA is TGCAGCGTTGAAACGACGGAGGCCTACGAGCAGTACTTC.

The V and J genes are TRBV4-3 and TRBJ2-1; TRBD2 aligns across 9 bases. V trimming: 0 bases; J trimming: 4 bases; junction bases outside the gene matches: 4. The germline V gene has CDR1 LGHNA and CDR2 YSLEER. There are 16 residues in the CDR3. CDR3 sequence (DNA): TGCGCCAGCAGCCAAGATTTGAGCGGGGGGTACAATGAGCAGTTCTTC. Its protein is CASSQDLSGGYNEQFF.

CDR3 sequence (DNA): TGTGCCAGCAGGGGGCCCGGTTTTAAGTATTTT. This sequence encodes CASRGPGFKYF. The rearrangement links TRBV6-1 to TRBJ2-3; TRBD1 might be the D (5 bases). V was pared by 6 bases and J by 13 bases, with 14 bases between. The CDR3 has 11 residues. CDR1 is MNHNS and CDR2 is SASEGT in the germline V gene.

V and J are TRBV18 and TRBJ1-4, with 8 bases identical to TRBD1. Germline assignment: CDR1 KGHSH and CDR2 LQKENI. The CDR3 has 15 amino acids. V was clipped by 3 bases and J by 6 bases; unmatched bases: 6. The CDR3 protein is CASSPYRGADEKLFF. The CDR3 nucleotides are TGTGCCAGCTCACCTTACAGGGGGGCGGATGAAAAACTGTTTTTT. The variable domain in full, with the rest retrieved from reference TRBV18 and TRBJ1-4, is NAGVMQNPRHLVRRRGQEARLRCSPMKGHSHVYWYRQLPEEGLKFMVYLQKENIIDESGMPKERFSAEFPKEGPSILRIQQVVRGDSAAYFCASSPYRGADEKLFFGSGTQLSVL.

The chain links TRBV29-1 to TRBJ2-1; a weak D match, TRBD2 (6 bases). The CDR3 loop spans 13 amino acids. Germline V gene data show CDR1 as SQVTM and CDR2 as ANQGSEA. The V gene lost 6 bases and the J gene lost 3 bases, with 12 bases spanning the gap. DNA of the CDR3: TGCAGCGTGATGCCGGAGGGCTACAATGAGCAGTTCTTC. This gives the protein CSVMPEGYNEQFF.

The chain is built from TRBV9 and TRBJ2-3, with 11 bases aligning to TRBD2. The CDR3 totals 16 residues. CDR1 and CDR2 from the germline V gene are SGDLS and YYNGEE. Germline trimming cut 3 bases from V and 2 bases from J; bases unmatched to any gene: 5. The CDR3 loop reads CASSGGLAGFTDTQYF. The DNA for the CDR3 is TGTGCCAGCAGCGGAGGACTAGCGGGCTTCACAGATACGCAGTATTTT. Using reference TRBV9 and TRBJ2-3 for the parts outside the CDR3, the full variable domain is DSGVTQTPKHLITATGQRVTLRCSPRSGDLSVYWYQQSLDQGLQFLIQYYNGEERAKGNILERFSAQQFPDLHSELNLSSLELGDSALYFCASSGGLAGFTDTQYFGPGTRLTVL.

The genes are TRBV19 and TRBJ1-1; D gene unclear. This CDR3 is built from 13 residues. Germline lookup yields CDR1 LNHDA and CDR2 SQIVND (reference sequence). V was cut by 9 bases and J by 5 bases, with 16 bases left in between. DNA of the CDR3: TGTGCCAGCCGGTCCGCCGGGTGGACTGAAGCTTTCTTT. This encodes CASRSAGWTEAFF.